This paragraph covers one TCR beta chain sequence. These data are taken from a study of beta chain features in type 1 diabetes. This CDR3 contains 13 residues. Germline CDR1 ENHRY, CDR2 SYGVKD. V was clipped by 0 bases and J by 9 bases, with 8 bases between them. Reverse transcribing all isolated RNA meant expressed TCRB transcripts were sequenced. The protocol was immunoSEQ multiplex PCR, while the TCRdb copy is restricted to in-frame clones and leaves out a portion. The sample records approximately 470,000 clones, roughly 30% being singletons. The TCR originated in a man younger than 35 in good health. V usage is TRBV10-3 and J usage is TRBJ2-2; D is unclear. Sequenced material: naive CD4+ T cells from blood. CDR3 bases: TGTGCCATCAGTGAGTCGAGTACAAGGGAGCTGTTTTTT. Translation gives CAISESSTRELFF.